This T cell receptor (beta chain) comes out of a study of OX40 agonist ivuxolimab in advanced cancers. At the level of the study: Every patient in dose escalation had hepatocellular carcinoma, melanoma, renal cell or head and neck cancer. Age averaged around 58 years (range about 20 to 79), and 82.7% were male. A history of anti-PD-1, anti-PD-L1 or anti-CTLA-4 therapy was acceptable, and about 40% had some.

This table comes from immunoSEQ multiplex PCR, and its TCRdb copy is limited to in-frame clones, with some not included. The sample lists 65,000 to 95,000 clones, approximately 89% occurring once. The sampling schedule covered blood at baseline, cycle 4 day 1, and cycle 7 day 1. The trim removed 3 bases at V and 4 bases at J, leaving 5 bases unmatched. Per germline, CDR1 SGHAT and CDR2 FQNNGV. The CDR3 length is 15 residues. This sequence originates from an adult with an advanced solid tumor such as melanoma, head and neck, liver or kidney cancer. The sequenced sample was CD4+ or CD8+ T cells sorted from blood, obtained in a trial of the OX40 agonist ivuxolimab. The rearrangement uses TRBV11-2 and TRBJ2-3, with 9 bases fitting TRBD2. The CDR3 is CASSFGRGRADTQYF. Here the CDR3 DNA reads TGTGCCAGCAGCTTCGGCCGCGGGAGGGCAGATACGCAGTATTTT.